These 11 T cell receptor beta chains originate from one sample sequenced in a study of T cells after somatic rescue of genetic block. Repertoires were generated with immunoSEQ multiplex PCR, while TCRdb's copy carries only in-frame clones and drops some. The sample contains about 14,000 clones, roughly 70% of which appear only once. Material: peripheral blood mononuclear cells (PBMCs). Receptors were obtained from a boy aged 10-17 years.

The rearrangement uses TRBV10-3 and TRBJ2-7, with TRBD1 identical over 9 bases. The CDR3 sequence is 13 residues long. Germline V lookup: CDR1 ENHRY, CDR2 SYGVKD. V lost 10 bases and J lost 5; bases outside the gene matches: 9. CDR3 protein: CATSGQGLNEQYF. Written as DNA, the CDR3 is TGTGCCACCTCGGGACAGGGTTTGAACGAGCAGTACTTC.

This clone occurred a few times. This chain connects TRBV7-9 to TRBJ2-4; D may correspond to TRBD1 or TRBD2 (6 bases each). Trimming shortened V by 2 bases and J by 6 bases, and 8 bases separated the two germline ends. The CDR3 consists of 13 residues. In germline, CDR1 is SEHNR, CDR2 FQNEAQ (reference sequence). CDR3 sequence reads: CASSLRGANIQYF. The CDR3 DNA reads TGTGCCAGCAGCTTAAGGGGGGCAAACATTCAGTACTTC. Based on the CDR3 plus reference TRBV7-9 and TRBJ2-4, the full variable domain is DTGVSQNPRHKITKRGQNVTFRCDPISEHNRLYWYRQTLGQGPEFLTYFQNEAQLEKSRLLSDRFSAERPKGSFSTLEIQRTEQGDSAMYLCASSLRGANIQYFGAGTRLSVL.

This chain uses TRBV30 with TRBJ2-6, with 10 positions matching TRBD1. From germline, CDR1 is GTSNPN and CDR2 SVGIG (reference sequence). V was pared by 3 bases and J by 2 bases, with 4 bases of the junction left unmatched. The CDR3 consists of 16 residues. This chain's CDR3 is CAWSSGTGAGANVLTF. The CDR3 coding sequence is TGTGCCTGGAGCTCCGGGACAGGGGCTGGGGCCAACGTCCTGACTTTC.

This clone was counted between two and nine times. The chain links TRBV9 to TRBJ1-6, with D possibly TRBD1 on 6 matching bases. Germline CDR1 SGDLS, CDR2 YYNGEE. Trimming shortened V by 3 bases and J by 10 bases, and 14 bases separated the two germline ends. The CDR3 length is 14 residues. The CDR3 bases are TGTGCCAGCAGCGCACCGGGGACATTGTCACCCCTCCACTTT. Its translation: CASSAPGTLSPLHF.

The V gene is TRBV28, the J gene TRBJ1-4; TRBD1 might be the D (5 bases). The CDR3 extends over 13 amino acids. V gave up 4 bases and J gave up 7 bases, with 10 bases separating them. Germline loops: CDR1 MDHEN, CDR2 SYDVKM. DNA for the CDR3: TGTGCCAGCAGTTGGGGCAGTTTTGAAAAACTGTTTTTT. Amino acids: CASSWGSFEKLFF.

This clone was recorded once. The chain joins TRBV4-1 to TRBJ2-7, with TRBD2 matching 12 bases. Germline values: CDR1 MGHRA, CDR2 YSYEKL. Trimming removed 2 bases from V and 3 bases from J; junction bases left unmatched: 5. CDR3 size: 16 residues. This CDR3 is CASSQHGLAGLYEQYF. The DNA of the CDR3 is TGCGCCAGCAGCCAACACGGACTAGCGGGGCTCTACGAGCAGTACTTC.

This chain connects TRBV18 to TRBJ2-5, with 8 bases identical to TRBD2. The V segment lost 0 bases and the J segment 6 bases; nucleotides outside the gene matches: 9. This CDR3 is 16 amino acids long. Germline CDR1 and CDR2: KGHSH and LQKENI. The CDR3 region has the DNA TGTGCCAGCTCACCACCTGCTGAATCTAGCGGGCAGACCCAGTACTTC. Its translation: CASSPPAESSGQTQYF.

CDR3 sequence: CASSQVLNYGYTF. In nucleotides, the CDR3 is TGTGCCAGCAGCCAGGTACTGAACTATGGCTACACCTTC. V is TRBV14 and J is TRBJ1-2; D unclear. Per the germline V gene, CDR1 is SGHDN and CDR2 is FVKESK. The CDR3 spans 13 residues. The V and J ends lost 3 bases and 2 bases respectively, with 7 bases between them.

This chain connects TRBV30 to TRBJ1-2; 8 bases match TRBD1. Germline CDR1 and CDR2: GTSNPN and SVGIG (reference sequence). The CDR3 totals 15 residues. Trimming took 4 bases from V and 8 from J; bases not matched to a gene: 15. This CDR3 is CAWIRTGRFDRGYTF. The CDR3 DNA is TGTGCCTGGATTAGGACAGGGAGATTCGATCGGGGCTACACCTTC.

The J gene is TRBJ2-5, the V gene TRBV7-2; D gene ambiguous. This CDR3 is 13 amino acids long. The germline V and J ends were trimmed by 10 bases and 5 bases, with 17 bases remaining between them. Germline V gene data show CDR1 as SGHTA and CDR2 as FQGNSA. The chain's CDR3 is CATAGPGRETQYF. CDR3 DNA sequence: TGTGCCACCGCCGGACCAGGTCGGGAGACCCAGTACTTC.

The chain combines TRBV2 with TRBJ2-3, with 7 bases identical to TRBD2. Per germline, CDR1 SNHLY and CDR2 FYNNEI. V gave up 9 bases and J gave up 5 bases; unmatched junction bases: 8. The CDR3 has 13 residues. CDR3 DNA sequence: TGTGCCAGGACCGAGGGGAGGGGAGATACGCAGTATTTT. Translation: CARTEGRGDTQYF.